This TCR beta chain was documented in a study of blood T cell repertoires in COVID-19. Study at large: There were acute and convalescent COVID-19 samples, and they came from the United States, Italy and Spain. PBMCs, B-cell-depleted T cells, or T cells provided the cDNA or gDNA that made up the material.

Original processing notes: Reference gene primer amplification gave nucleated cell count estimates. The repertoire was sequenced with immunoSEQ multiplex PCR; TCRdb's copy has only in-frame clones and lacks some. V and J calls plus clone size are reproduced from that table; the DNA served to infer D and trimming. Of 150,000 to 200,000 clones in the sample, about nine tenths are singletons; the top ten hold roughly 25%. This TCR was recovered from a man between 60 and 75 years old with acute or convalescent COVID-19. The sequenced sample was peripheral blood.

The CDR3 loop is CASSLSRGEKLFF. DNA for the CDR3: TGTGCCAGCAGTCTTTCCAGGGGCGAAAAACTGTTTTTT. The rearrangement links TRBV27 to TRBJ1-4; the D gene is possibly TRBD1 (6 bases). The germline V and J ends were trimmed by 5 bases and 8 bases, with 12 bases remaining between them. Germline CDR1 reads MNHEY; CDR2 reads SMNVEV (reference sequence). The CDR3 consists of 13 residues.